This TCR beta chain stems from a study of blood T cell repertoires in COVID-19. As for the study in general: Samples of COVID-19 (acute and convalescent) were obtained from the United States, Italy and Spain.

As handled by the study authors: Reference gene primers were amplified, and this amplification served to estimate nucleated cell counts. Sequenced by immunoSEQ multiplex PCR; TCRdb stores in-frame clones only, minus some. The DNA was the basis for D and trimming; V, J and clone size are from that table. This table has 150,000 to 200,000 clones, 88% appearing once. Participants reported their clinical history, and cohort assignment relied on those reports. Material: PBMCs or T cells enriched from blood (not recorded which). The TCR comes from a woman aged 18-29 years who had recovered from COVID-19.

The chain's CDR3 is CATSRGLYSGNTIYF. DNA for the CDR3: TGTGCCACCAGCAGAGGTCTTTACTCTGGAAACACCATATATTTT. The chain is built from TRBV15 and TRBJ1-3; D is unclear. Trimming cost V 1 base and J 0 bases, with 7 bases left between them. Germline-derived CDR1 and CDR2 are LNHNV and YYDKDF (reference sequence). The CDR3 spans 15 residues.